Listed below are T cell receptor beta chains from one sample, sequenced in a study of blood T cells in healthy people across ages. MiXCR, run by TCRdb on the 5' RACE reads, gives a single entry per CDR3 protein. Among about 1.1 million distinct CDR3 sequences, about two fifths were seen once, and the ten largest hold 13%. Sequencing was performed on blood. The receptor source for this set is a man younger than 30 in good health. CDR3s include the opening cysteine and the closing phenylalanine or tryptophan. A D gene is named only where the DNA matches it firmly. Size is stated for part of the rows, as once, few or many counts, or as a class when the clone is expanded.

J	size	V	D	CDR3	DNA
TRBJ2-5	few	TRBV7-9	TRBD1	CASSLAGGIVETQYF	TGTGCCAGCAGCTTAGCAGGGGGCATTGTTGAGACCCAGTACTTC
TRBJ2-3	.	TRBV4-2	.	CASSQELPSSTDTQYF	TGTGCCAGCAGCCAAGAACTACCATCTAGCACAGATACGCAGTATTTT
TRBJ1-2	.	TRBV6-5	.	CASSPVEPPSYTF	TGTGCCAGCAGCCCGGTAGAGCCGCCCAGCTACACCTTC
TRBJ1-2	few	TRBV7-3	.	CASSGTGKDYGYTF	TGTGCCAGCAGTGGTACAGGGAAGGACTATGGCTACACCTTC
TRBJ1-1	few	TRBV6-1	.	CASKWQNTEAFF	TGTGCCAGCAAGTGGCAGAACACTGAAGCTTTCTTT
TRBJ2-1	few	TRBV7-9	.	CASSPPTVHEQFF	TGTGCCAGCAGCCCCCCAACCGTACATGAGCAGTTCTTC
TRBJ1-2	.	TRBV6-5	TRBD1	CASSYTGQGASGYTF	TGTGCCAGCAGTTACACAGGACAGGGGGCCTCGGGCTACACCTTC
TRBJ2-7	.	TRBV6-2/TRBV6-3	TRBD2	CASSFTSGGPPNEQYF	TGTGCCAGCAGTTTCACTAGCGGGGGGCCTCCCAATGAGCAGTACTTC
TRBJ1-2	.	TRBV4-2	TRBD1	CASSQDLGQGDVYHGYTF	TGTGCCAGCAGCCAAGATCTGGGACAGGGGGACGTGTACCATGGCTACACCTTC
TRBJ2-3	.	TRBV29-1	TRBD2	CSVEDRAGGSTDTQYF	TGCAGCGTTGAAGATCGGGCGGGGGGCAGCACAGATACGCAGTATTTT
TRBJ2-5	.	TRBV7-2	.	CASSQNRSPPYF	TGTGCCAGCAGCCAAAACCGAAGTCCTCCGTACTTC
TRBJ2-5	.	TRBV6-2/TRBV6-3	TRBD2	CASSSPGTSPSGGQYF	TGTGCCAGCAGTTCCCCTGGGACTAGCCCATCGGGGGGCCAGTACTTC
TRBJ1-2	.	TRBV20-1	.	CSARDLASSEGDGYTF	TGCAGTGCTAGAGATTTGGCCAGCTCAGAGGGGGATGGCTACACCTTC
TRBJ1-4	once	TRBV5-1	.	CASSLGGTKELFF	TGCGCCAGCAGCTTGGGGGGGACGAAGGAACTGTTTTTT
TRBJ1-1	few	TRBV12-3/TRBV12-4	.	CASRNGETEAFF	TGTGCCAGCAGGAATGGGGAGACTGAAGCTTTCTTT
TRBJ2-7	.	TRBV27	TRBD2	CASSFLPTGGISSYNEQYF	TGTGCCAGCAGTTTCCTCCCTACGGGGGGGATTAGCTCCTACAATGAGCAGTACTTC
TRBJ1-1	.	TRBV6-2/TRBV6-3	.	CASSSSSDRRTLDPEAFF	TGTGCCAGCAGTTCCTCTTCTGACAGGCGTACACTTGACCCTGAAGCTTTCTTT
TRBJ2-7	.	TRBV7-2	.	CASSLSTGAEQYF	TGTGCCAGCAGCTTATCTACGGGAGCCGAGCAGTACTTC
TRBJ2-1	.	TRBV7-9	.	CASSLVPSGRVVGNEQFF	TGTGCCAGCAGCTTAGTTCCCTCTGGCAGGGTAGTTGGCAATGAGCAGTTCTTC
TRBJ2-1	few	TRBV7-3	TRBD2	CASSLSGGAANEQFF	TGTGCCAGCAGCTTAAGCGGGGGGGCCGCAAATGAGCAGTTCTTC
TRBJ2-3	few	TRBV28	.	CASSLGGDKDTQYF	TGTGCCAGCAGTTTAGGGGGGGACAAAGATACGCAGTATTTT
TRBJ2-7	.	TRBV7-9	TRBD1	CASSSPGTGNEQYF	TGTGCCAGCAGCTCCCCCGGGACAGGGAACGAGCAGTACTTC
TRBJ1-5	.	TRBV7-9	.	CASSLGFRPQHF	TGTGCCAGCAGCTTAGGTTTCCGGCCCCAGCATTTT
TRBJ2-7	few	TRBV9	.	CASSVEANEQYF	TGTGCCAGCAGCGTAGAGGCCAATGAGCAGTACTTC
TRBJ1-6	.	TRBV20-1	.	CSASAGGSYNSPLHF	TGCAGTGCTTCAGCAGGAGGCTCCTATAATTCACCCCTCCACTTT
TRBJ1-1	few	TRBV5-1	.	CASSLKDVAFF	TGCGCCAGCAGCTTGAAGGACGTCGCTTTCTTT
TRBJ2-4	few	TRBV27	.	CASRVKGGTNIQYF	TGTGCCAGCAGAGTGAAGGGGGGGACAAACATTCAGTACTTC
TRBJ1-2	.	TRBV18	TRBD1	CASSPETGVDDYTF	TGTGCCAGCTCACCTGAAACAGGGGTCGATGACTACACCTTC
TRBJ2-1	few	TRBV20-1	TRBD2	CSAFTGGPGDEQFF	TGCAGTGCTTTCACGGGGGGGCCTGGGGATGAGCAGTTCTTC
TRBJ1-1	.	TRBV7-2	.	CASSLERSGLGFF	TGTGCCAGCAGCTTAGAGCGGTCGGGGTTGGGTTTCTTT
TRBJ1-6	.	TRBV28	.	CASKRTVNSPLHF	TGTGCCAGCAAGAGGACTGTTAATTCACCCCTCCACTTT
TRBJ2-1	.	TRBV4-3	.	CASSQMRTNEQFF	TGCGCCAGCAGCCAGATGAGGACCAATGAGCAGTTCTTC
TRBJ1-1	few	TRBV6-5	.	CASEWDTRNTEAFF	TGTGCCAGCGAGTGGGACACCCGGAACACTGAAGCTTTCTTT
TRBJ2-1	few	TRBV2	.	CASSDEETVYNEQFF	TGTGCCAGCAGTGATGAAGAGACAGTCTACAATGAGCAGTTCTTC
TRBJ2-7	.	TRBV7-6	.	CASSTRTETRSYEQYF	TGTGCCAGCAGCACTCGGACGGAGACGAGGTCCTACGAGCAGTACTTC
TRBJ1-5	few	TRBV9	.	CASSVEGESYQPQHF	TGTGCCAGCAGCGTAGAGGGGGAGTCCTATCAGCCCCAGCATTTT
TRBJ1-5	.	TRBV4-3	.	CASSQDSGGQPQHF	TGCGCCAGCAGCCAAGACTCCGGGGGTCAGCCCCAGCATTTT
TRBJ2-5	.	TRBV29-1	.	CSVEWTGAQETQYF	TGCAGCGTTGAGTGGACGGGGGCCCAAGAGACCCAGTACTTC
TRBJ1-2	few	TRBV18	.	CASSPRRDDGYTF	TGTGCCAGCTCACCACGCAGGGACGATGGCTACACCTTC
TRBJ2-3	.	TRBV6-5	.	CASTRGGRGTDTQYF	TGTGCCAGCACCAGGGGCGGCAGGGGCACAGATACGCAGTATTTT
TRBJ2-3	.	TRBV4-2	.	CAFGGLDTDTQYF	TGTGCCTTCGGGGGTCTTGACACAGATACGCAGTATTTT
TRBJ2-3	few	TRBV28	.	CASSFSQGHTDTQYF	TGTGCCAGCAGTTTTTCTCAGGGCCACACAGATACGCAGTATTTT
TRBJ1-5	.	TRBV7-2	.	CASSLDSSNKPQHF	TGTGCCAGCAGCTTGGACAGCTCCAATAAGCCCCAGCATTTT
TRBJ2-2	once	TRBV29-1	TRBD1	CSVAPDRGTGELFF	TGCAGCGTTGCCCCGGACAGGGGCACCGGGGAGCTGTTTTTT
TRBJ1-1	few	TRBV20-1	.	CSAREAGAAEAFF	TGCAGTGCTAGGGAAGCAGGGGCGGCTGAAGCTTTCTTT
TRBJ2-7	many	TRBV25-1	.	CASSDFRAEQYF	TGTGCCAGCAGTGATTTCAGAGCCGAGCAGTACTTC
TRBJ2-7	few	TRBV7-2	.	CASSSRKTGDSYEQYF	TGTGCCAGCAGCTCAAGGAAGACAGGCGACTCCTACGAGCAGTACTTC
TRBJ2-1	many	TRBV27	.	CASSLSGASYNEQFF	TGTGCCAGCAGTTTAAGTGGGGCTTCCTACAATGAGCAGTTCTTC
TRBJ2-5	few	TRBV6-6	.	CASSYSFEQYF	TGTGCCAGCAGTTACTCGTTTGAGCAGTACTTC
TRBJ2-3	once	TRBV7-2	.	CASSSTGGTEYRTDTQYF	TGTGCCAGCAGCTCCACCGGGGGGACAGAGTATCGCACAGATACGCAGTATTTT
TRBJ1-2	few	TRBV14	.	CASSQEFGQDANGYTF	TGTGCCAGCAGCCAAGAATTTGGTCAGGACGCTAATGGCTACACCTTC
TRBJ1-4	.	TRBV5-1	.	CASRMEGRELFF	TGCGCCAGCAGAATGGAGGGTCGGGAACTGTTTTTT
TRBJ1-1	.	TRBV27	.	CASRSGPSITEAFF	TGTGCCAGCCGGTCCGGTCCCTCGATTACTGAAGCTTTCTTT